The 10 T cell receptor beta chains below were found in one sample sequenced in a study of T cell clonotyping in hematopoietic cell transplantation. The assay was immunoSEQ multiplex PCR, and TCRdb's table has in-frame clones only and misses some. This table holds roughly 7,000 clones, around 89% found once. The sample was PBMCs, taken 100 days after allogeneic stem cell transplant. These TCRs come from a male patient in his late teens or twenties who had an allogeneic stem cell transplant from a related donor, so the T cells may come from the graft donor. Some clones in this sample may be carry-over from other donors' samples.

The chain links TRBV5-1 to TRBJ2-5; D perhaps matches TRBD1 (5 bases). CDR3 size: 16 residues. The V end lost 3 bases, the J end lost 1 base, and 16 bases lay between the germline ends. CDR1 SGHRS and CDR2 YFSETQ come from the germline V gene. In DNA form, the CDR3 reads TGCGCCAGCAGCTCGGGTGGGGCAGCAGGCCAAGAGACCCAGTACTTC. Amino acid sequence: CASSSGGAAGQETQYF.

This clone was detected only once. This chain joins TRBV18 and TRBJ1-2, with D tentatively TRBD1 (5 bases). Trimming removed 2 bases at V and 6 bases at J, with 10 bases between. Germline V CDR1 and CDR2: KGHSH, LQKENI. This CDR3 region has 13 residues. CDR3 DNA: TGTGCCAGCTCACCAGGGGGTACCGATGGCTACACCTTC. It specifies CASSPGGTDGYTF.

This chain uses TRBV19 with TRBJ2-3, with D perhaps matching TRBD2 (6 bases). Germline V lookup: CDR1 LNHDA, CDR2 SQIVND (reference sequence). The ends were cut back, 5 bases at V and 9 bases at J, with 15 bases in the middle. The CDR3 loop spans 13 amino acids. The CDR3 nucleotides read TGTGCCAGTAGTCTGGAACTAGCAGGGACGCAGTATTTT. It encodes CASSLELAGTQYF. The complete variable domain, with remaining parts taken from reference TRBV19 and TRBJ2-3, reads DGGITQSPKYLFRKEGQNVTLSCEQNLNHDAMYWYRQDPGQGLRLIYYSQIVNDFQKGDIAEGYSVSREKKESFPLTVTSAQKNPTAFYLCASSLELAGTQYFGPGTRLTVL.

This clone was counted only a few times. This chain connects TRBV7-2 to TRBJ2-2; no firm D call. V was pared by 4 bases and J by 6 bases, with 9 bases between. The CDR3 runs 13 residues. Germline CDR1 SGHTA, CDR2 FQGNSA. CDR3: CASSSVTAGELFF. CDR3 nucleotides: TGTGCCAGCAGCTCCGTTACGGCCGGGGAGCTGTTTTTT.

The chain has TRBV27 and TRBJ1-5; D remains ambiguous. CDR1 MNHEY and CDR2 SMNVEV come from the germline V gene (reference sequence). The CDR3 contains 16 residues. Trimming pared 1 base from V and 1 base from J, leaving 11 bases between. The CDR3 sequence: CASSLFGVMSNQPQHF. The CDR3 DNA reads TGTGCCAGCAGTTTATTTGGGGTGATGAGCAATCAGCCCCAGCATTTT.

The rearrangement links TRBV2 to TRBJ2-6; no clear D gene. The CDR3 runs 15 residues. Germline lookup yields CDR1 SNHLY and CDR2 FYNNEI. Trimming shortened V by 7 bases and J by 0 bases, and 10 bases separated the two germline ends. Here the CDR3 DNA reads TGTGCCAGCACTGGGTTACCCTCTGGGGCCAACGTCCTGACTTTC. Its translation is CASTGLPSGANVLTF.

V gene TRBV14 combines with J gene TRBJ2-1; 11 bases align to TRBD2. V lost 4 bases and J lost 4; bases outside the gene matches: 6. Germline V gene lookup returns CDR1 SGHDN and CDR2 FVKESK. The CDR3 totals 16 residues. The CDR3 loop reads CASSRVGLADYNEQFF. The DNA for the CDR3 is TGTGCCAGCAGCCGAGTGGGACTAGCGGATTACAATGAGCAGTTCTTC.

Only one count was recorded for this clone. The rearrangement uses TRBV7-2 and TRBJ2-2, with 9 bases aligning to TRBD2. Per germline, CDR1 SGHTA and CDR2 FQGNSA. The CDR3 has 14 residues. Trimming at V came to 6 bases and at J to 7 bases, leaving 6 bases not matched to a gene. CDR3 nucleotide sequence: TGTGCCAGCAGAAGGACTAGCGTTGGCGGGGAGCTGTTTTTT. Translating it yields CASRRTSVGGELFF. Variable domain in full (rest from reference TRBV7-2 and TRBJ2-2): GAGVSQSPSNKVTEKGKDVELRCDPISGHTALYWYRQSLGQGLEFLIYFQGNSAPDKSGLPSDRFSAERTGGSVSTLTIQRTQQEDSAVYLCASRRTSVGGELFFGEGSRLTVL.

V gene TRBV7-2 combines with J gene TRBJ1-2; the D is unclear. With 2 bases removed from V and 0 bases from J, the gap between germline ends came to 10 bases. Per germline, CDR1 SGHTA and CDR2 FQGNSA. The CDR3 length is 15 residues. The CDR3 nucleotides read TGTGCCAGCAGCTTATCAGTACAGTCTAACTATGGCTACACCTTC. This translates into CASSLSVQSNYGYTF.

This clone appeared a few times. This chain connects TRBV5-4 to TRBJ2-1; no firm D call. The CDR3 totals 14 residues. Germline assignment: CDR1 SGHNT and CDR2 YYREEE (reference sequence). Between the trimmed V and J ends, which lost 4 bases and 0 bases, there was a span of 8 bases. The CDR3 bases are TGTGCCAGCAGCCCTTTTAGCTCCTACAATGAGCAGTTCTTC. It specifies CASSPFSSYNEQFF.